Listed below are T cell receptor beta chains from one sample, sequenced in a study of blood T cell repertoires in COVID-19. Some clones are missing from TCRdb's copy, which holds only in-frame ones; the method was immunoSEQ multiplex PCR. The sample holds about 200,000 clones; 75% to 90% are singletons and the top ten take about 6.5%. The sequencing sample was made of peripheral blood. The receptors were sampled from a man aged 60-69 years who had recovered from COVID-19. CDR3s include the opening cysteine and the closing phenylalanine or tryptophan. Each record gives: J gene, clone size, V gene, D gene, CDR3 protein, CDR3 DNA. A D gene is named only where the DNA matches it firmly. For some rows the clone size is stated as once, few or many, or as a class when expanded; others skip it.

j_call: TRBJ2-2
clone_size: NA
v_call: TRBV12-3/TRBV12-4
d_call: TRBD1
cdr3_aa: CASRGTGFGELFF
cdr3_nt: TGTGCCAGCAGGGGGACAGGGTTCGGGGAGCTGTTTTTT

j_call: TRBJ2-5
clone_size: few
v_call: TRBV2
d_call: NA
cdr3_aa: CASSEGGQETQYF
cdr3_nt: TGTGCCAGCAGTGAAGGCGGCCAAGAGACCCAGTACTTC

j_call: TRBJ1-5
clone_size: NA
v_call: TRBV2
d_call: TRBD1
cdr3_aa: CASRARGSYSNQPQHF
cdr3_nt: TGTGCCAGCAGAGCCAGGGGGAGCTATAGCAATCAGCCCCAGCATTTT

j_call: TRBJ2-5
clone_size: NA
v_call: TRBV14
d_call: NA
cdr3_aa: CASSHQQGTQETQYF
cdr3_nt: TGTGCCAGCAGCCATCAACAGGGGACTCAGGAGACCCAGTACTTC

j_call: TRBJ2-2
clone_size: few
v_call: TRBV29-1
d_call: TRBD1
cdr3_aa: CSVNRGEPNTGELFF
cdr3_nt: TGCAGCGTGAACAGGGGAGAGCCGAACACCGGGGAGCTGTTTTTT

j_call: TRBJ2-2
clone_size: NA
v_call: TRBV19
d_call: NA
cdr3_aa: CASSIAATSRSSELFF
cdr3_nt: TGTGCCAGTAGTATAGCCGCGACAAGCCGAAGCTCGGAGCTGTTTTTT

j_call: TRBJ2-2
clone_size: NA
v_call: TRBV19
d_call: TRBD1
cdr3_aa: CASSTGQGVFGELFF
cdr3_nt: TGTGCCAGTAGTACCGGACAGGGGGTGTTCGGGGAGCTGTTTTTT

j_call: TRBJ2-1
clone_size: NA
v_call: TRBV18
d_call: TRBD1
cdr3_aa: CASSPWDRGYNEQFF
cdr3_nt: TGTGCCAGCTCACCATGGGACAGGGGATACAATGAGCAGTTCTTC

j_call: TRBJ1-1
clone_size: NA
v_call: TRBV9
d_call: NA
cdr3_aa: CASSPLRGENTEAFF
cdr3_nt: TGTGCCAGCAGCCCCCTCAGGGGCGAAAACACTGAAGCTTTCTTT

j_call: TRBJ1-2
clone_size: many
v_call: TRBV6-5
d_call: TRBD1
cdr3_aa: CASRPTGTGYGYTF
cdr3_nt: TGTGCCAGCAGACCAACCGGGACAGGGTATGGCTACACCTTC

j_call: TRBJ2-5
clone_size: NA
v_call: TRBV7-9
d_call: TRBD2
cdr3_aa: CASRRRGGHNSQETQYF
cdr3_nt: TGTGCCAGCAGGAGGCGGGGGGGCCATAATAGCCAAGAGACCCAGTACTTC

j_call: TRBJ1-2
clone_size: NA
v_call: TRBV4-2
d_call: NA
cdr3_aa: CASSQDNRGYTF
cdr3_nt: TGTGCCAGCAGCCAAGATAACAGGGGCTACACCTTC

j_call: TRBJ2-7
clone_size: NA
v_call: TRBV5-1
d_call: TRBD1
cdr3_aa: CASRGDRVQDEQYF
cdr3_nt: TGCGCCAGCCGGGGGGACAGGGTGCAGGACGAGCAGTACTTC

j_call: TRBJ1-3
clone_size: NA
v_call: TRBV13
d_call: TRBD1
cdr3_aa: CASSFRGQGFPGNTIYF
cdr3_nt: TGTGCCAGCAGCTTCAGAGGACAGGGATTTCCTGGAAACACCATATATTTT

j_call: TRBJ2-5
clone_size: NA
v_call: TRBV5-1
d_call: TRBD2
cdr3_aa: CASSLGLAGVGETQYF
cdr3_nt: TGCGCCAGCAGCTTAGGACTAGCGGGAGTAGGAGAGACCCAGTACTTC

j_call: TRBJ2-5
clone_size: NA
v_call: TRBV23-1
d_call: NA
cdr3_aa: CASSFAEETQYF
cdr3_nt: TGCGCCAGCAGTTTTGCGGAAGAGACCCAGTACTTC

j_call: TRBJ2-5
clone_size: NA
v_call: TRBV7-2
d_call: TRBD2
cdr3_aa: CASSSWTSGAETQYF
cdr3_nt: TGTGCCAGCAGCTCATGGACTAGCGGGGCGGAGACCCAGTACTTC

j_call: TRBJ2-2
clone_size: NA
v_call: TRBV2
d_call: NA
cdr3_aa: CASSGKGRQAGELFF
cdr3_nt: TGTGCCAGCAGTGGGAAGGGGCGTCAGGCCGGGGAGCTGTTTTTT

j_call: TRBJ2-5
clone_size: NA
v_call: TRBV7-2
d_call: TRBD1
cdr3_aa: CASSHTGVQETQYF
cdr3_nt: TGTGCCAGCAGCCATACAGGGGTCCAAGAGACCCAGTACTTC

j_call: TRBJ2-1
clone_size: NA
v_call: TRBV19
d_call: TRBD1
cdr3_aa: CASSIGGQGTEQFF
cdr3_nt: TGTGCCAGTAGTATAGGGGGACAGGGTACTGAGCAGTTCTTC

j_call: TRBJ2-3
clone_size: NA
v_call: TRBV3-1/TRBV3-2
d_call: NA
cdr3_aa: CASSEGPRPDTQYF
cdr3_nt: TGTGCCAGCAGCGAAGGGCCGAGGCCAGATACGCAGTATTTT

j_call: TRBJ1-1
clone_size: few
v_call: TRBV7-6
d_call: TRBD1
cdr3_aa: CASSGQGASTEAFF
cdr3_nt: TGTGCCAGCAGCGGACAGGGGGCGAGCACTGAAGCTTTCTTT

j_call: TRBJ2-5
clone_size: once
v_call: TRBV19
d_call: NA
cdr3_aa: CASSIGRGYQETQYF
cdr3_nt: TGTGCCAGTAGTATAGGTCGGGGGTACCAAGAGACCCAGTACTTC

j_call: TRBJ2-2
clone_size: NA
v_call: TRBV11-3
d_call: TRBD1
cdr3_aa: CASSSRTGAGELFF
cdr3_nt: TGTGCCAGCAGCTCCCGGACAGGGGCCGGGGAGCTGTTTTTT

j_call: TRBJ2-5
clone_size: once
v_call: TRBV11-3
d_call: NA
cdr3_aa: CASSWVSGETQYF
cdr3_nt: TGTGCCAGCAGCTGGGTCTCGGGAGAGACCCAGTACTTC

j_call: TRBJ1-1
clone_size: NA
v_call: TRBV7-2
d_call: NA
cdr3_aa: CASSHDPGTEAFF
cdr3_nt: TGTGCCAGCAGCCACGACCCGGGGACTGAAGCTTTCTTT

j_call: TRBJ1-2
clone_size: NA
v_call: TRBV7-4
d_call: NA
cdr3_aa: CASSPGREDGYTF
cdr3_nt: TGTGCCAGCAGCCCGGGTCGGGAGGATGGCTACACCTTC

j_call: TRBJ2-7
clone_size: once
v_call: TRBV30
d_call: TRBD1
cdr3_aa: CAWSFSRTGAIYEQYF
cdr3_nt: TGTGCCTGGAGTTTTTCCCGGACAGGGGCAATCTACGAGCAGTACTTC

j_call: TRBJ2-5
clone_size: NA
v_call: TRBV25-1
d_call: NA
cdr3_aa: CASSGTDRATETQYF
cdr3_nt: TGTGCCAGCAGCGGGACTGATCGCGCGACGGAGACCCAGTACTTC

j_call: TRBJ1-1
clone_size: NA
v_call: TRBV5-1
d_call: TRBD1
cdr3_aa: CASSFVKTGRENTEAFF
cdr3_nt: TGCGCCAGCAGCTTCGTTAAGACAGGGCGGGAGAACACTGAAGCTTTCTTT

j_call: TRBJ2-7
clone_size: NA
v_call: TRBV10-3
d_call: NA
cdr3_aa: CAISEAGRYEQYF
cdr3_nt: TGTGCCATCAGTGAGGCGGGTCGGTACGAGCAGTACTTC

j_call: TRBJ2-1
clone_size: NA
v_call: TRBV7-3
d_call: NA
cdr3_aa: CASSLRDQGEQFF
cdr3_nt: TGTGCCAGCAGCTTAAGAGATCAGGGTGAGCAGTTCTTC

j_call: TRBJ2-7
clone_size: NA
v_call: TRBV7-9
d_call: NA
cdr3_aa: CASSLGPPSYEQYF
cdr3_nt: TGTGCCAGCAGCTTAGGGCCACCCTCCTACGAGCAGTACTTC

j_call: TRBJ2-1
clone_size: NA
v_call: TRBV29-1
d_call: NA
cdr3_aa: CSVGFVVRGQFF
cdr3_nt: TGCAGCGTTGGGTTTGTTGTCAGGGGGCAGTTCTTC

j_call: TRBJ2-1
clone_size: NA
v_call: TRBV6-5
d_call: TRBD2
cdr3_aa: CASSSERGAYNEQFF
cdr3_nt: TGTGCCAGCAGTTCCGAGCGGGGGGCATACAATGAGCAGTTCTTC

j_call: TRBJ1-5
clone_size: NA
v_call: TRBV7-2
d_call: NA
cdr3_aa: CASSLVSGEGNQPQHF
cdr3_nt: TGTGCCAGCAGCTTAGTTTCAGGGGAAGGCAATCAGCCCCAGCATTTT

j_call: TRBJ2-2
clone_size: NA
v_call: TRBV10-3
d_call: TRBD2
cdr3_aa: CAMQSGSVTGELFF
cdr3_nt: TGTGCCATGCAAAGCGGGAGCGTCACCGGGGAGCTGTTTTTT

j_call: TRBJ2-3
clone_size: NA
v_call: TRBV18
d_call: NA
cdr3_aa: CASSPRWDTSTDTQYF
cdr3_nt: TGTGCCAGCTCACCAAGGTGGGACACGAGCACAGATACGCAGTATTTT

j_call: TRBJ1-2
clone_size: NA
v_call: TRBV14
d_call: NA
cdr3_aa: CASSQNENRQYSGYTF
cdr3_nt: TGTGCCAGCAGCCAAAACGAGAACAGACAGTATTCCGGCTACACCTTC

j_call: TRBJ2-1
clone_size: NA
v_call: TRBV5-6
d_call: TRBD1
cdr3_aa: CASSQQTGWYNEQFF
cdr3_nt: TGTGCCAGCAGCCAGCAGACAGGGTGGTACAATGAGCAGTTCTTC

j_call: TRBJ2-3
clone_size: NA
v_call: TRBV19
d_call: NA
cdr3_aa: CASSIAAGSSSTDTQYF
cdr3_nt: TGTGCCAGTAGTATAGCGGCGGGCAGTTCTAGCACAGATACGCAGTATTTT

j_call: TRBJ2-5
clone_size: NA
v_call: TRBV11-2
d_call: NA
cdr3_aa: CASSSLSGTRGRETQYF
cdr3_nt: TGTGCCAGCAGCTCCCTCTCCGGGACTAGGGGGCGAGAGACCCAGTACTTC

j_call: TRBJ1-2
clone_size: NA
v_call: TRBV29-1
d_call: NA
cdr3_aa: CSVEDRIGANYGYTF
cdr3_nt: TGCAGCGTTGAAGATAGGATCGGAGCTAACTATGGCTACACCTTC

j_call: TRBJ2-5
clone_size: NA
v_call: TRBV11-3
d_call: TRBD2
cdr3_aa: CASSPGLAKGETQYF
cdr3_nt: TGTGCCAGCAGCCCGGGACTAGCGAAAGGGGAGACCCAGTACTTC

j_call: TRBJ2-3
clone_size: once
v_call: TRBV12-5
d_call: TRBD2
cdr3_aa: CASGPGLVSDTQYF
cdr3_nt: TGTGCTAGTGGTCCTGGACTAGTAAGCGATACGCAGTATTTT

j_call: TRBJ1-1
clone_size: NA
v_call: TRBV18
d_call: TRBD1
cdr3_aa: CASSPLNFGTGGTEAFF
cdr3_nt: TGTGCCAGCTCACCACTTAACTTCGGGACAGGGGGCACTGAAGCTTTCTTT

j_call: TRBJ1-6
clone_size: NA
v_call: TRBV30
d_call: NA
cdr3_aa: CAWSEAGGLALHF
cdr3_nt: TGTGCCTGGAGTGAGGCCGGCGGTCTAGCCCTCCACTTT